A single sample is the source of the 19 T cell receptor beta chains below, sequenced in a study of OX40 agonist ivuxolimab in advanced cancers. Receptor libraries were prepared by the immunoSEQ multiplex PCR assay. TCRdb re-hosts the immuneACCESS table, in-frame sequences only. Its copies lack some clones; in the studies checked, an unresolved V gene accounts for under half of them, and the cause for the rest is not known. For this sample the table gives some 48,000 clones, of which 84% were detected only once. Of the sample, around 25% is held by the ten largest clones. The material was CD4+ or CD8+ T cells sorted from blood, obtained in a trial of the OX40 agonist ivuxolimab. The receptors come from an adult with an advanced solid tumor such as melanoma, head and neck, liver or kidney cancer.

The CDR3 DNA reads as TGTGCCAGCAGCTTGCGGCCACCTGAAGATACGCAGTATTTT. It yields the protein CASSLRPPEDTQYF. The chain links TRBV5-6 to TRBJ2-3; D gene ambiguous. Germline CDR1 and CDR2: SGHDT and YYEEEE. V was pared by 1 base and J by 5 bases, with 11 bases between. The CDR3 length is 14 residues.

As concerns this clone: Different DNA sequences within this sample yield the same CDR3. As DNA, the CDR3 is TGTGCCACCAGCAGAGATCTGGGAAACACCGGGGAGCTGTTTTTT. Translated, it gives CATSRDLGNTGELFF. This rearrangement joins TRBV15 to TRBJ2-2; D is uncertain. The germline V gene encodes CDR1 LNHNV and CDR2 YYDKDF (reference sequence). This CDR3 has 15 amino acids. V was trimmed by 0 bases and J by 2 bases, leaving 7 bases between them.

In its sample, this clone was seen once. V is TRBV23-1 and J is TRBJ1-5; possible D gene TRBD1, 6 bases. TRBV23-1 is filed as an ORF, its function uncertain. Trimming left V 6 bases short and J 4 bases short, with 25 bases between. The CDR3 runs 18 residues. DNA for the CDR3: TGCGCCAGCAGCCAAACAACGAGATGGACAGCAACTAATCAGCCCCAGCATTTT. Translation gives CASSQTTRWTATNQPQHF.

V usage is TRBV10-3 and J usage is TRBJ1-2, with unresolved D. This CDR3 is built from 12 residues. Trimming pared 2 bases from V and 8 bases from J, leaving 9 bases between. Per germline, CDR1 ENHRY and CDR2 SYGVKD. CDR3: CAISEPSLGYTF. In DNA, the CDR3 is TGTGCCATCAGTGAGCCCAGCTTGGGCTACACCTTC.

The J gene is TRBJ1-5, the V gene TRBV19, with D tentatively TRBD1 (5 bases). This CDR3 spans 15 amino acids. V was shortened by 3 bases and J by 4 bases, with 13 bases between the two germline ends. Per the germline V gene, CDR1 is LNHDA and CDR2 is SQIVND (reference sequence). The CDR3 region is CASSIFHGGNQPQHF. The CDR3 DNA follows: TGTGCCAGTAGTATCTTCCACGGGGGAAATCAGCCCCAGCATTTT.

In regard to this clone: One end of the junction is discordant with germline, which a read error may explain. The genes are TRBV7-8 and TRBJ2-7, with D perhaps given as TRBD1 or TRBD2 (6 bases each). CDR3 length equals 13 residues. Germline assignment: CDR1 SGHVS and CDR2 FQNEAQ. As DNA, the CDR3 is TGTGCCAGCAGCTACCAGGGTCCGGGGGCCGGGAACTTC. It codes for CASSYQGPGAGNF.

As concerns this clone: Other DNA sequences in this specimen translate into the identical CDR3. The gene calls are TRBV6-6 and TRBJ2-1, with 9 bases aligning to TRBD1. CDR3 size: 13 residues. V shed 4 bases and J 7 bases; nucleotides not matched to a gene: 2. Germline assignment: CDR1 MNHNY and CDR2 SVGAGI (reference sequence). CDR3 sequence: CASSSGQGNEQFF. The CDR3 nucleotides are TGTGCCAGCAGTTCCGGACAGGGGAATGAGCAGTTCTTC.

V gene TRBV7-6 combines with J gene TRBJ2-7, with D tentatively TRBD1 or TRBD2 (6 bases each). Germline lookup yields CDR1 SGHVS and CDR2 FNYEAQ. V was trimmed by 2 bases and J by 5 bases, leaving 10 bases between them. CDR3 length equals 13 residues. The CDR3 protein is CASSLRGGNEQYF. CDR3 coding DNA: TGTGCCAGCAGCTTAAGAGGGGGGAACGAGCAGTACTTC. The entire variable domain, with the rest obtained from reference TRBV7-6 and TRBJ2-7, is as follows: GAGVSQSPRYKVTKRGQDVALRCDPISGHVSLYWYRQALGQGPEFLTYFNYEAQQDKSGLPNDRFSAERPEGSISTLTIQRTEQRDSAMYRCASSLRGGNEQYFGPGTRLTVT.

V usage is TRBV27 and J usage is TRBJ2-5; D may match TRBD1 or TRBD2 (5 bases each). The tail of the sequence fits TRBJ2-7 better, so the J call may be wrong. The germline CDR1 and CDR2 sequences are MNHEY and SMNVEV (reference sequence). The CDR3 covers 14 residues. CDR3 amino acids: CASSFGDGSYEQYF. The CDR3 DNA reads TGTGCCAGCAGTTTCGGGGACGGTTCCTACGAGCAGTACTTC.

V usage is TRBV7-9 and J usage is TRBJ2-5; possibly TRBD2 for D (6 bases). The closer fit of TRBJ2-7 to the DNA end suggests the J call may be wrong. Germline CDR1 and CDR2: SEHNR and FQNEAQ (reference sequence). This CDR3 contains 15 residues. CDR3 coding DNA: TGTGCCAGCAGCTTTAGTGGTCTAGCGACCTACGAGCAGTACTTC. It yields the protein CASSFSGLATYEQYF.

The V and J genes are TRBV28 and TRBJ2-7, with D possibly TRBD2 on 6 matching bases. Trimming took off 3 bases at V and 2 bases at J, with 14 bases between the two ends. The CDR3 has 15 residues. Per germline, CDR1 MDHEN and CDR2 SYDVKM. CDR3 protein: CASSFRGTEAYEQYF. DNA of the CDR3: TGTGCCAGCAGTTTCCGGGGGACGGAGGCCTACGAGCAGTACTTC. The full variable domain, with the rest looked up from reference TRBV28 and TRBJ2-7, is DVKVTQSSRYLVKRTGEKVFLECVQDMDHENMFWYRQDPGLGLRLIYFSYDVKMKEKGDIPEGYSVSREKKERFSLILESASTNQTSMYLCASSFRGTEAYEQYFGPGTRLTVT.

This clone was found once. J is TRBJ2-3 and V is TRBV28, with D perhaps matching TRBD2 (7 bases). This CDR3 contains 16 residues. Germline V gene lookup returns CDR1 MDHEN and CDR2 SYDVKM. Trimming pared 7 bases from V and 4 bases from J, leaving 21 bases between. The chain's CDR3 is CASTPGVAGVADTQYF. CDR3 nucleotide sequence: TGTGCCAGCACCCCAGGGGTCGCGGGAGTAGCAGATACGCAGTATTTT.

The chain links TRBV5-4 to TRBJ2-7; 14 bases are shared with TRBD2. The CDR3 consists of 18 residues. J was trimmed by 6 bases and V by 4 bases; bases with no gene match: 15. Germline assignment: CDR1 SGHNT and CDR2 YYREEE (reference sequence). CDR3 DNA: TGTGCCAGCAGCCCTCAACCCGGGACTAGCGGGAGCTTAGTCGAGCAGTACTTC. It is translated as CASSPQPGTSGSLVEQYF. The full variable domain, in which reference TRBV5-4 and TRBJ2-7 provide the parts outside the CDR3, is ETGVTQSPTHLIKTRGQQVTLRCSSQSGHNTVSWYQQALGQGPQFIFQYYREEENGRGNFPPRFSGLQFPNYSSELNVNALELDDSALYLCASSPQPGTSGSLVEQYFGPGTRLTVT.

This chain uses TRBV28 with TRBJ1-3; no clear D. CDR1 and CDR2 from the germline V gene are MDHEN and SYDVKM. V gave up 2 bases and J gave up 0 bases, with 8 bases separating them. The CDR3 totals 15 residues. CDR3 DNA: TGTGCCAGCAGTTTAACCCGACTCTCTGGAAACACCATATATTTT. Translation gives CASSLTRLSGNTIYF.

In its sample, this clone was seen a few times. The CDR3 here is CASSLGQVSSYEQYF. CDR3 DNA sequence: TGTGCCAGCAGCTTGGGACAGGTTAGCTCCTACGAGCAGTACTTC. The chain employs TRBV5-4 and TRBJ2-7, with D maybe TRBD1 (6 bases). This CDR3 is built from 15 residues. V was pared by 0 bases and J by 0 bases, with 10 bases between. The germline CDR1 and CDR2 sequences are SGHNT and YYREEE (reference sequence).

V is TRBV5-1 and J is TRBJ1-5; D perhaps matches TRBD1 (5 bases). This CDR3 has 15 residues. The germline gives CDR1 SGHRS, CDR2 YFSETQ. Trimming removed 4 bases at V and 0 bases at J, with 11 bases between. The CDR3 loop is CASSQGTGSNQPQHF. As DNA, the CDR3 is TGCGCCAGCAGCCAAGGGACGGGTAGCAATCAGCCCCAGCATTTT.

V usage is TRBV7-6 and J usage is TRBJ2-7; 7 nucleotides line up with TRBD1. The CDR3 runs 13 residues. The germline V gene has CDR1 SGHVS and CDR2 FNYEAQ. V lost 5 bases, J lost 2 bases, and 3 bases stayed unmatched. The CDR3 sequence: CASSGQVPYEQYF. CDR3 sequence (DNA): TGTGCCAGCAGCGGACAGGTCCCCTACGAGCAGTACTTC.

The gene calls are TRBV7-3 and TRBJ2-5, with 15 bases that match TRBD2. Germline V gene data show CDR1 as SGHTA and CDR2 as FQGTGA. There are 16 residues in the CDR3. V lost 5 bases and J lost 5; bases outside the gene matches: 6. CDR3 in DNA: TGTGCCAGCAGCGAAGGACTAGCGGGGGGGCCGGAGACCCAGTACTTC. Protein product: CASSEGLAGGPETQYF.

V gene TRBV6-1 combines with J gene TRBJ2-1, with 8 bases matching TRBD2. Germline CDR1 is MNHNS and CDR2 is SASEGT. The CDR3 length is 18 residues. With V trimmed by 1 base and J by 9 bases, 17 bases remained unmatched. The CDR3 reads CASSEVPRGAGVSGEQFF. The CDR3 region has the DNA TGTGCCAGCAGTGAAGTCCCCCGGGGAGCGGGAGTGTCTGGTGAGCAGTTCTTC.